This T cell receptor beta chain was identified in a study of regulatory T cells in long-lasting Graves disease (dated by TCRdb to about 2021). Notes on the research overall: Patients with newly diagnosed Graves' disease had been on antithyroid drugs for under 3 months. This study used TCR sequencing and RNA sequencing of peripheral blood to compare persistent Graves' disease patients against newly diagnosed Graves' disease patients. The study took place in China and was registered as a clinical trial. TCR sequencing covered 13 persistent and some 20 newly diagnosed Graves' disease patients, around 33 samples in total. The paper's findings and limits, for the study overall: More public clonotypes were shared among persistent patients (about 2,800) than among newly diagnosed patients (over 900). Persistent Graves' disease patients showed lower TCR Shannon entropy and fewer highly expanded clones than newly diagnosed patients, suggesting clonal expansion. The authors acknowledged the small sample size as a limitation that may reduce accuracy. Because the primary lesion, thyroid tissue, could not be accessed, the study looked at peripheral blood alone. Only the TCR beta chain was sequenced and analyzed. Persistent disease showed preferential use of TRBV28, TRBJ1-2 and TRBJ2-5, whereas newly diagnosed disease favored TRBV20-1 and TRBJ2-1.

V and J are trimmed by 0 bases and 3 bases, and the gene matches miss 10 bases of the junction. Via the germline V gene, CDR1 is SGDLS and CDR2 YYNGEE. From cysteine to phenylalanine, the CDR3 is 17 amino acids long. Just CDR3 DNA is preserved here, 51 bases in frame from base 1. Receptors were amplified or captured by multiplex PCR. Instrument on record: Illumina HiSeq 4000. iRepertoire HTBI primers and Arm-PCR amplification of CDR3 regions were used to construct TCR beta libraries. Before sequencing, the PCR products went through gel purification. Per the original workflow: Gene usage analysis of CDR3 amino acid clonotypes relied on the approximately 60 TRBV and around 13 TRBJ segments identified across samples. COPE and FqMerger were used to merge the filtered high-quality paired reads into contigs. BLAST was used to align contigs to IMGT TRBV, TRBD and TRBJ reference genes, and CDR3 was defined according to IMGT. Any clonotype with a frequency above 0.1% was classified as a highly expanded clone. Repertoire diversity was measured by Shannon entropy, and V-J evenness by the Gini coefficient. A clonotype was considered public if more than one individual shared it. TCRdb trimmed public reads at Q25 via fastp, called clones via MiXCR and kept in-frame beta chains. Each entry merges the rows of one CDR3 protein and shows their most common DNA and genes. The V and J calls and clone size are TCRdb's, not the authors'. Here the sample has 420,000 or so distinct CDR3 sequences; less than 20% occur a single time. 20% to 25% of the sample goes to the ten largest clones.

The sample's time point label is to be understood as: newly diagnosed GD, antithyroid drugs for less than 3 months. For both TCR sequencing and RNA sequencing, RNA was extracted from PBMCs using TRIzol. Graves' disease was diagnosed according to American Thyroid Association guidelines. Patients were recruited from an endocrinology department in Xi'an, China. From each patient, approximately 10 milliliters of peripheral blood was collected into an EDTA anticoagulant tube. Ficoll Paque Plus density gradient separation was used to isolate PBMCs, and no additional T cell sorting was done. RNA quality was checked with an Agilent 2100 Bioanalyzer and agarose gel, and concentration with a NanoDrop 2000. There are a few counts of this clonotype. Its cognate antigen has yet to be identified. Base qualities were left out, and no much larger clone turns up one base away. These data are also associated with another study on T cells in Graves' hyperthyroidism and ophthalmopathy. In that second paper, the authors write: Stable Graves' hyperthyroidism was defined as the absence of progression to ophthalmopathy over 18 months of follow-up. Hyperthyroidism patients were newly diagnosed, had a disease duration of under 2 months, and were aged 18 to 65 years. The study excluded patients with uncontrolled infections, other autoimmune diseases, pregnancy or lactation. Diagnoses relied on clinical symptoms, serum thyroxine and TRAb, thyroid ultrasound and orbital computed tomography. For the first round of RT-PCR on the TCR CDR3, the HTBI primer set was used together with the Qiagen OneStep RT-PCR kit. Most expanded thyroid clonotypes (frequency above 0.001) were also detected in blood, suggesting blood repertoires may reflect thyroid immune responses. In cross-validation, a model built on a 13 V-J signature told ophthalmopathy apart from stable hyperthyroidism with approximately 90% sensitivity and approximately 81% specificity, and in testing the same model reached 80%/75%. In validation, the model predicted progression to ophthalmopathy a median of about 6.8 months before onset, with over 55% sensitivity and 72.22% specificity. To identify distinguishing TCR V-J signatures, a discovery cohort of 90 to 100 patients was used, comprising fewer than 45 with Graves' ophthalmopathy and some 57 with stable Graves' hyperthyroidism. Prospective prediction of ophthalmopathy was tested in an independent validation cohort of fewer than 20 hyperthyroidism patients and 17 patients who later progressed to ophthalmopathy. The approximately 90 discovery patients were randomly split 7:3 into training and test sets. In addition, the study compared T-cell repertoires in thyroid tissue and in blood from six Graves' hyperthyroidism patients. Following sampling, methimazole starting at 30 mg daily was given to hyperthyroidism patients, and high-dose intravenous methylprednisolone was given to ophthalmopathy patients. Libraries were constructed in a second round of multiplex PCR, after which size selection and purification were performed. Libraries were sequenced paired-end with 100 bp reads on an Illumina HiSeq2000. SOAPnuke was used to process the raw data, removing reads that contained adapters or uncalled bases, had a mean Phred below 15, or lacked an exact match to the constant primer or identifier. COPE v1.2.5 was used to merge the high-quality paired reads, and each unique nucleotide sequence was defined as a clonotype. MiTCR v1.1 was used to align clonotypes to the IMGT TRBV, TRBD and TRBJ reference segments. Only V-J combinations with frequency above 0.0001, covering 99% to 99.2% of repertoires, were analysed. The TCS score was defined as the ratio of F50 (clonal expansion) to E x V (chaos), calculated using BLOSUM62-based TCRdist between CDR3 peptides within each V-J. Welch's t-statistics and random forest reduced just over 500 V-J features to about 13, which were used in a naive Bayes classifier (R e1071). No statistical method was used to set the sample size in advance, and investigators knew the group allocation. TCR Vbeta CDR3 sequencing of some 140 peripheral blood samples (fewer than 45 ophthalmopathy, under 80 hyperthyroidism and roughly 17 progressor patients) is reported in the paper.

The receptor's source is a woman aged 18-30 years with Graves disease. Donor details come from another sample of the same person, matched by shared clones. This sequence uses TRBV9 and TRBJ1-1, with 8 bases matching TRBD1. Material: peripheral blood mononuclear cells (PBMCs), obtained at new diagnosis, from a patient treated with antithyroid drugs. The DNA sequence is as follows: TGTGCCAGCAGCGTAGCTAACCGACAGGGGCCGGACACTGAAGCTTTCTTT. Its amino acids are CASSVANRQGPDTEAFF.